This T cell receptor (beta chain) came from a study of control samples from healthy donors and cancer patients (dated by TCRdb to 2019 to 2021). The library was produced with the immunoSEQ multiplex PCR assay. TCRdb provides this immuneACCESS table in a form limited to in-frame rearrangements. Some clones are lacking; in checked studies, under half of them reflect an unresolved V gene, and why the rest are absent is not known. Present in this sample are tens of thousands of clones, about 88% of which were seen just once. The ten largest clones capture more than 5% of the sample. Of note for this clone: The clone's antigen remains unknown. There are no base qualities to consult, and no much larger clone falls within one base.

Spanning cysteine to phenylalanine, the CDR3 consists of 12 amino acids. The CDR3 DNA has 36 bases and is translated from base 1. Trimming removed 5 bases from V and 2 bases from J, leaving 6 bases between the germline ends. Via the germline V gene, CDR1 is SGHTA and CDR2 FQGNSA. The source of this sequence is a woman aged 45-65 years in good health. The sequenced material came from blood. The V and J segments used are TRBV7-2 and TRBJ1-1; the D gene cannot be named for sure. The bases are TGTGCCAGCAGCCTTTTCAACACTGAAGCTTTCTTT. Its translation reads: CASSLFNTEAFF. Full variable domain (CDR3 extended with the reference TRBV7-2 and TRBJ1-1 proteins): GAGVSQSPSNKVTEKGKDVELRCDPISGHTALYWYRQSLGQGLEFLIYFQGNSAPDKSGLPSDRFSAERTGGSVSTLTIQRTQQEDSAVYLCASSLFNTEAFFGQGTRLTVV.